This entry lists 18 T cell receptor beta chains sequenced from one sample in a study of control samples from healthy donors and cancer patients. Profiling relied on immunoSEQ multiplex PCR, and the TCRdb table lists in-frame clones only, not all of them. The repertoire consists of 150,000 to 200,000 clones, with about 94% occurring once and the leading ten covering about 8.5%. Material: blood. All receptors come from a woman in her thirties or forties in good health.

The rearrangement joins TRBV11-1 to TRBJ1-1; D not resolved. The CDR3 runs to 14 residues. Trimming pared 5 bases from V and 0 bases from J, leaving 10 bases between. CDR1 and CDR2 from the germline V gene are SGHAT and FQDESV (reference sequence). CDR3 sequence reads: CASSDLALNTEAFF. DNA for the CDR3: TGTGCCAGCAGCGATCTAGCCCTGAACACTGAAGCTTTCTTT.

V usage is TRBV19 and J usage is TRBJ2-5; the D is unclear. Germline loops: CDR1 LNHDA, CDR2 SQIVND (reference sequence). Trimming left V 2 bases short and J 1 base short, with 11 bases between. The CDR3 spans 15 residues. CDR3 nucleotide sequence: TGTGCCAGTAGTATAAGGGCTGTCCCCCAAGAGACCCAGTACTTC. This gives the protein CASSIRAVPQETQYF.

This chain connects TRBV7-9 to TRBJ1-6; D is undetermined. Germline lookup yields CDR1 SEHNR and CDR2 FQNEAQ (reference sequence). Trimming cost V 2 bases and J 14 bases, with 10 bases left between them. The CDR3 has 12 residues. The CDR3 DNA sequence: TGTGCCAGCAGCTTATTCGCAGCGGCCCTCCACTTT. Translating it yields CASSLFAAALHF.

In the case of this clone: Other DNA sequences in the sample encode the same CDR3. This CDR3 is CSARDYTEAFF. The CDR3 nucleotides read TGCAGTGCTAGAGATTATACTGAAGCTTTCTTT. The chain uses TRBV20-1 and TRBJ1-1; D unclear. Germline assignment: CDR1 DFQATT and CDR2 SNEGSKA (reference sequence). The CDR3 totals 11 residues. Trimming took off 0 bases at V and 5 bases at J, with 4 bases between the two ends.

This chain uses TRBV5-1 with TRBJ1-1, with 7 bases identical to TRBD1. The trim removed 6 bases at V and 1 base at J, leaving 9 bases unmatched. The CDR3 loop spans 15 amino acids. CDR1 is SGHRS and CDR2 is YFSETQ in the germline V gene. CDR3 residues: CASTELTGQNTEAFF. The CDR3 DNA follows: TGCGCCAGCACCGAGTTGACAGGGCAGAACACTGAAGCTTTCTTT.

J is TRBJ1-4 and V is TRBV19; 11 bases match TRBD1. V was clipped by 3 bases and J by 6 bases; unmatched bases: 6. The CDR3 consists of 16 residues. Germline CDR1 reads LNHDA; CDR2 reads SQIVND (reference sequence). Here the CDR3 DNA reads TGTGCCAGTAGTATGCCAAGGACAGGGGGCGATGAAAAACTGTTTTTT. It specifies CASSMPRTGGDEKLFF. Combining the CDR3 with reference TRBV19 and TRBJ1-4 gives the whole variable domain DGGITQSPKYLFRKEGQNVTLSCEQNLNHDAMYWYRQDPGQGLRLIYYSQIVNDFQKGDIAEGYSVSREKKESFPLTVTSAQKNPTAFYLCASSMPRTGGDEKLFFGSGTQLSVL.

CDR3 DNA sequence: TGCGCCAGCAGCCAAGTTAGCGGGCCAGATACGCAGTATTTT. Translating gives CASSQVSGPDTQYF. The chain has TRBV4-1 and TRBJ2-3; 7 bases are a match to TRBD2. Germline V gives CDR1 MGHRA, CDR2 YSYEKL. The junction had 2 bases not matched to a gene; V was cut back by 1 base and J by 4 bases. The CDR3 is made up of 14 amino acids.

The chain couples TRBV5-1 to TRBJ1-6; the match to TRBD1 covers 8 bases. The ends lost 5 bases at V and 6 bases at J; junction bases unmatched: 7. This CDR3 is built from 15 residues. Germline-derived CDR1 and CDR2 are SGHRS and YFSETQ. This chain's CDR3 is CASSNDRGRNSPLHF. The DNA for the CDR3 is TGCGCCAGCAGTAATGACAGGGGACGTAATTCACCCCTCCACTTT.

J is TRBJ2-7 and V is TRBV11-2; no firm D call. Germline V CDR1 and CDR2: SGHAT, FQNNGV. V was shortened by 2 bases and J by 6 bases, with 8 bases between the two germline ends. CDR3 length equals 12 residues. CDR3 sequence reads: CASSLLQFEQYF. In DNA form, the CDR3 reads TGTGCCAGCAGCTTATTGCAGTTCGAGCAGTACTTC.

This clone has only one observation. The V call is TRBV4-1, the J call TRBJ1-5; D is uncertain. V was shortened by 0 bases and J by 7 bases, with 7 bases between the two germline ends. CDR1 and CDR2 from the germline V gene are MGHRA and YSYEKL. The CDR3 is made up of 13 amino acids. This CDR3 reads CASSQDTWQPQHF. In DNA form, the CDR3 reads TGCGCCAGCAGCCAAGATACCTGGCAGCCCCAGCATTTT.

The chain combines TRBV7-3 with TRBJ2-5, with TRBD2 as a possible D gene (6 bases). The CDR3 has 14 residues. Per germline, CDR1 SGHTA and CDR2 FQGTGA. The V gene lost 6 bases and the J gene lost 1 base, with 12 bases spanning the gap. The CDR3 here is CASSPSGSQETQYF. The CDR3 bases are TGTGCCAGCAGTCCGAGCGGGTCCCAAGAGACCCAGTACTTC.

V and J are TRBV2 and TRBJ2-4; a possible D gene is TRBD2 (6 bases). The CDR3 is 16 amino acids. The V and J ends lost 1 base and 3 bases respectively, with 13 bases between them. Germline V gene lookup returns CDR1 SNHLY and CDR2 FYNNEI. CDR3 coding DNA: TGTGCCAGCAGTGAAGGTGGAGGGCTAGTCAAAAACATTCAGTACTTC. Translation gives CASSEGGGLVKNIQYF.

This chain uses TRBV5-6 with TRBJ1-5, with 12 bases identical to TRBD1. Trimming at V came to 3 bases and at J to 5 bases, leaving 6 bases not matched to a gene. CDR1 is SGHDT and CDR2 is YYEEEE in the germline V gene. The CDR3 is made up of 16 amino acids. CDR3: CASSSQGTGGDQPQHF. Here the CDR3 DNA reads TGTGCCAGCAGCTCCCAGGGGACAGGGGGCGATCAGCCCCAGCATTTT. The full variable domain, its missing parts supplied by reference TRBV5-6 and TRBJ1-5, is DAGVTQSPTHLIKTRGQQVTLRCSPKSGHDTVSWYQQALGQGPQFIFQYYEEEERQRGNFPDRFSGHQFPNYSSELNVNALLLGDSALYLCASSSQGTGGDQPQHFGDGTRLSIL.

In its sample, this clone was seen once. The CDR3 coding sequence is TGCAGCGTTTTGGACAGGGAAGCTTTCTTT. Translation gives CSVLDREAFF. V and J are TRBV29-1 and TRBJ1-1; 7 bases are shared with TRBD1. The CDR3 spans 10 residues. Germline V gene data show CDR1 as SQVTM and CDR2 as ANQGSEA. The J segment lost 8 bases and the V segment lost 5 bases, leaving 2 bases of the junction unmatched.

The V and J genes are TRBV19 and TRBJ2-1; 7 bases fit TRBD2. V dropped 6 bases and J dropped 9; count of bases not matched to a gene: 11. Germline V lookup: CDR1 LNHDA, CDR2 SQIVND (reference sequence). The CDR3 length is 14 residues. CDR3: CASSKGEGIGEQFF. The CDR3 DNA sequence: TGTGCCAGTAGCAAAGGGGAGGGAATAGGTGAGCAGTTCTTC.

A single count supports this clone. The V and J genes are TRBV6-2 or TRBV6-3 and TRBJ2-2; TRBD2 agrees at 14 bases. Germline V gives CDR1 MNHEY, CDR2 SVGEGT. Germline trimming cut 5 bases from V and 4 bases from J; bases unmatched to any gene: 9. This CDR3 has 18 residues. The CDR3 nucleotides read TGTGCCAGCAGTAAAAACCCGGGACTAGCGGGAGTCACCGGGGAGCTGTTTTTT. This sequence encodes CASSKNPGLAGVTGELFF.

The chain carries TRBV7-2 and TRBJ2-7; the match to TRBD1 covers 8 bases. The CDR3 length is 15 residues. Germline trimming cut 6 bases from V and 2 bases from J; bases unmatched to any gene: 9. Germline CDR1 and CDR2: SGHTA and FQGNSA. CDR3 region: CASSQQGGLAYEQYF. The CDR3 DNA reads as TGTGCCAGCAGTCAACAGGGGGGCCTCGCCTACGAGCAGTACTTC.

The rearrangement links TRBV4-2 to TRBJ1-4; a weak D match, TRBD1 (6 bases). The V end lost 6 bases, the J end lost 4 bases, and 12 bases lay between the germline ends. The CDR3 is 14 amino acids. Germline assignment: CDR1 LGHNA and CDR2 YNFKEQ. The CDR3 DNA sequence: TGTGCCAGCAGTCAGCAAGGGGGTAATGAAAAACTGTTTTTT. Protein product: CASSQQGGNEKLFF.